The subject of this entry is one T cell receptor (beta chain). The time point here: blood 2 weeks post-SBRT. As to treatment: 15 Gy SBRT to primary tumor, nephrectomy 4 weeks later. The data are from a study of radiation and T cells in renal cell carcinoma. Assay: immunoSEQ multiplex PCR; the TCRdb copy retains only in-frame clones and omits some. The sample holds more than 100,000 clones, about 88% seen once. Material: blood, obtained from a patient whose treatment included radiotherapy and nephrectomy. This sequence was found in a woman aged 70-85 years with renal cell carcinoma.

CDR3 nucleotides: TGTGCCAGCAGGAACCCGAGACTAGCGGGGCTTCAAGAGACCCAGTACTTC. Translation: CASRNPRLAGLQETQYF. The chain links TRBV28 to TRBJ2-5, with 11 bases matching TRBD2. The CDR3 spans 17 residues. V dropped 6 bases and J dropped 2; count of bases not matched to a gene: 11. From germline, CDR1 is MDHEN and CDR2 SYDVKM.